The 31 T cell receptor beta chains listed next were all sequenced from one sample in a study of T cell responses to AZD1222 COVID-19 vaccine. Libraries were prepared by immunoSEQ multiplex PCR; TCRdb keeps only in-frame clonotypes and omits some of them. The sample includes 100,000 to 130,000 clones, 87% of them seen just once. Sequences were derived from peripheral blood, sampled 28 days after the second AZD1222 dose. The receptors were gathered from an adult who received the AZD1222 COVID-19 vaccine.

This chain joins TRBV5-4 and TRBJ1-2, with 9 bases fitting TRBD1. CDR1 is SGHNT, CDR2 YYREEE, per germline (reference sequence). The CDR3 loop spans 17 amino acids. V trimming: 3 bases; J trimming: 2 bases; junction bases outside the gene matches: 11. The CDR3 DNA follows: TGTGCCAGCAGCTGGGGCGTTACAGGGGGCCAAAACTATGGCTACACCTTC. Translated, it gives CASSWGVTGGQNYGYTF.

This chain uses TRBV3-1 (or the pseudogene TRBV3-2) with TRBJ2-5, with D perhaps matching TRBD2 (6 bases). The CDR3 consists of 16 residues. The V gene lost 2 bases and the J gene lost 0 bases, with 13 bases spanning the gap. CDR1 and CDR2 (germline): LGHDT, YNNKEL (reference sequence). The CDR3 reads CASSQTPAGNQETQYF. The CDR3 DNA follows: TGTGCCAGCAGCCAAACTCCTGCGGGGAACCAAGAGACCCAGTACTTC.

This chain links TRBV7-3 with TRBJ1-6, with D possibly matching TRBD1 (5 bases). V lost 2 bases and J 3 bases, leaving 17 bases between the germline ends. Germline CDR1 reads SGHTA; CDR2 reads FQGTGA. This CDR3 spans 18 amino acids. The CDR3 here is CASSLGSLGVGYNSPLHF. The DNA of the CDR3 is TGTGCCAGCAGCTTAGGTTCTCTGGGGGTCGGCTATAATTCACCCCTCCACTTT.

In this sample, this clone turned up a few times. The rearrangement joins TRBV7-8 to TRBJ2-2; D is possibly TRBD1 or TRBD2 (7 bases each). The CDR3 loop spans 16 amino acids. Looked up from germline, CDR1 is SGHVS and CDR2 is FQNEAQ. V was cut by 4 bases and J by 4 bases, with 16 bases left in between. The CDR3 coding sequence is TGTGCCAGCAGCTCAGGGGGGGGCATGGGCACCGGGGAGCTGTTTTTT. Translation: CASSSGGGMGTGELFF.

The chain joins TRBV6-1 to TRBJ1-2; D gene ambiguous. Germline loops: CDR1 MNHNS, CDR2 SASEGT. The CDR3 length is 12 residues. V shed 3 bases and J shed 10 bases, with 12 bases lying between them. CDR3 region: CASSEAGYLYTF. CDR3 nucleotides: TGTGCCAGCAGTGAGGCGGGGTACCTCTACACCTTC.

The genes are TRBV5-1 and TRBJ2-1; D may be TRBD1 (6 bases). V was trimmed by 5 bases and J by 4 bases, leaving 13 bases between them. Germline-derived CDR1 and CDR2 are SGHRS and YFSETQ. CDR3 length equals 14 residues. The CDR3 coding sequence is TGCGCCAGCAGAAGACAGGAGAAATACAATGAGCAGTTCTTC. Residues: CASRRQEKYNEQFF.

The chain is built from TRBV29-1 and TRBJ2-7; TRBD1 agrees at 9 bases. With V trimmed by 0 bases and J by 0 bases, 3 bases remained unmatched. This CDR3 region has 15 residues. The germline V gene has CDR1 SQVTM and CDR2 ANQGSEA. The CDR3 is CSVEEGTGLSYEQYF. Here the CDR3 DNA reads TGCAGCGTTGAAGAGGGGACAGGGCTCTCCTACGAGCAGTACTTC.

The CDR3 spells CASSRDRGNTIYF. CDR3 bases: TGTGCCAGCAGCCGGGACAGGGGTAACACCATATATTTT. V usage is TRBV7-3 and J usage is TRBJ1-3, with TRBD1 identical over 10 bases. The CDR3 is 13 amino acids. The germline CDR1 and CDR2 sequences are SGHTA and FQGTGA. The J segment lost 7 bases and the V segment lost 5 bases, leaving 2 bases of the junction unmatched.

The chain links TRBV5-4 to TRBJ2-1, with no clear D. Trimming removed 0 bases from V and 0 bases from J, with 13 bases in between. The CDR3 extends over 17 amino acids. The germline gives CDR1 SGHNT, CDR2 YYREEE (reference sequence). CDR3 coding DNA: TGTGCCAGCAGCTTGGGCAATCCCCGCCTCTCCTACAATGAGCAGTTCTTC. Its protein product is CASSLGNPRLSYNEQFF.

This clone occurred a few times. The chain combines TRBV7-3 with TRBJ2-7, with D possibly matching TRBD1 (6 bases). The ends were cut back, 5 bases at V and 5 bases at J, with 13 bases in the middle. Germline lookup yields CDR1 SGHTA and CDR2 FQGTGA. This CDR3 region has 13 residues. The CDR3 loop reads CASSGTGFDEQYF. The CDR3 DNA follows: TGTGCCAGCAGCGGTACAGGGTTCGACGAGCAGTACTTC.

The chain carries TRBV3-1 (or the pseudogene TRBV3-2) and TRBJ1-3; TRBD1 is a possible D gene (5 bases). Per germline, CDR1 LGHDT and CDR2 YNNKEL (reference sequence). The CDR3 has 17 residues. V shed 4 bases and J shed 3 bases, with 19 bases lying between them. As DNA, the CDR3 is TGTGCCAGCAGCCCCACCAAGGGGATCGTTCTTGGAAACACCATATATTTT. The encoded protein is CASSPTKGIVLGNTIYF.

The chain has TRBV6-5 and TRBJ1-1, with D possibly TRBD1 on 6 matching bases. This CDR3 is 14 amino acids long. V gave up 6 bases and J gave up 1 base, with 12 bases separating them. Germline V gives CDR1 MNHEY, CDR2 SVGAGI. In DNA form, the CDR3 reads TGTGCCAGCAGGACAATGGGACAGAACACTGAAGCTTTCTTT. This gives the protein CASRTMGQNTEAFF.

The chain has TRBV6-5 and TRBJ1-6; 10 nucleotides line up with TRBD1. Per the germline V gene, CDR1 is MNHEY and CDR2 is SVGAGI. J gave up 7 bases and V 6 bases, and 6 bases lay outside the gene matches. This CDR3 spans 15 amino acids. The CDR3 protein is CASRVGTGENSPLHF. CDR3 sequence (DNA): TGTGCCAGCAGGGTCGGGACAGGGGAAAATTCACCCCTCCACTTT.

The CDR3 sequence: CASSRGQGGYGYTF. The CDR3 nucleotides read TGTGCCAGCAGCAGAGGACAGGGAGGATATGGCTACACCTTC. The chain employs TRBV7-9 and TRBJ1-2; the match to TRBD1 covers 8 bases. The germline V gene has CDR1 SEHNR and CDR2 FQNEAQ (reference sequence). J was trimmed by 5 bases and V by 5 bases; bases with no gene match: 7. This CDR3 has 14 amino acids.

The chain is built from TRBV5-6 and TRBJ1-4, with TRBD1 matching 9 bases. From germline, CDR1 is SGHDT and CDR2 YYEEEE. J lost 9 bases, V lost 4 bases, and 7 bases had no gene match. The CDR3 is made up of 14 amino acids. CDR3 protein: CASSHRGLLQKLFF. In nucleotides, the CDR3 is TGTGCCAGCAGCCACAGGGGGCTTTTGCAAAAACTGTTTTTT.

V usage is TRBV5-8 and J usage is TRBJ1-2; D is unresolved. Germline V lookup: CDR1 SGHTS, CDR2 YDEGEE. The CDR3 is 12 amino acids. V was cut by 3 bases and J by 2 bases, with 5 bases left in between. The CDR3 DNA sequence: TGTGCCAGCAGCTATGGAAACTATGGCTACACCTTC. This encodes CASSYGNYGYTF.

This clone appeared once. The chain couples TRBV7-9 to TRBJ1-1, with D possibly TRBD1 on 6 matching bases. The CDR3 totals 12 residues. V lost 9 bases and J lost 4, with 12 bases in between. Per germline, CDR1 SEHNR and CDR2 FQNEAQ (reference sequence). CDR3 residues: CASRGWGTEAFF. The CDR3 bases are TGTGCCAGTAGGGGGTGGGGCACTGAAGCTTTCTTT.

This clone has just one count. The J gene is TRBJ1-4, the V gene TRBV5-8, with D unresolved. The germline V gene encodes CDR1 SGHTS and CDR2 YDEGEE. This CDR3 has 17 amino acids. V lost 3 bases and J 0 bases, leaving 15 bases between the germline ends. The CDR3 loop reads CASSSREPGTTNEKLFF. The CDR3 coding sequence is TGTGCCAGCAGCTCCCGGGAACCTGGAACAACTAATGAAAAACTGTTTTTT.

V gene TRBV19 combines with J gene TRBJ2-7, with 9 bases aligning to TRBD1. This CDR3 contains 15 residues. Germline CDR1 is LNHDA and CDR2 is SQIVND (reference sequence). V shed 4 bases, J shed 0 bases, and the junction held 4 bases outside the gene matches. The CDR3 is CASSTTGGTSYEQYF. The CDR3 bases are TGTGCCAGTAGTACAACAGGGGGCACCTCCTACGAGCAGTACTTC. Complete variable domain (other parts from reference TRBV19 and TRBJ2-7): DGGITQSPKYLFRKEGQNVTLSCEQNLNHDAMYWYRQDPGQGLRLIYYSQIVNDFQKGDIAEGYSVSREKKESFPLTVTSAQKNPTAFYLCASSTTGGTSYEQYFGPGTRLTVT.

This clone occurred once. The CDR3 sequence is CASSWGQGLNTEAFF. In DNA form, the CDR3 reads TGTGCCAGCAGCTGGGGACAGGGGTTGAACACTGAAGCTTTCTTT. The rearrangement joins TRBV5-4 to TRBJ1-1; 10 nucleotides match TRBD1. The CDR3 consists of 15 residues. In germline, CDR1 is SGHNT, CDR2 YYREEE (reference sequence). V shed 3 bases, J shed 0 bases, and the junction held 2 bases outside the gene matches.

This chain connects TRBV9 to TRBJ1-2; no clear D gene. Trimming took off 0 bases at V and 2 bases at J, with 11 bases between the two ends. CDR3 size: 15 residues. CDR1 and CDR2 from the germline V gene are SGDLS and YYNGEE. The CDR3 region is CASSVEAGSNYGYTF. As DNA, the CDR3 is TGTGCCAGCAGCGTAGAGGCGGGATCCAACTATGGCTACACCTTC.

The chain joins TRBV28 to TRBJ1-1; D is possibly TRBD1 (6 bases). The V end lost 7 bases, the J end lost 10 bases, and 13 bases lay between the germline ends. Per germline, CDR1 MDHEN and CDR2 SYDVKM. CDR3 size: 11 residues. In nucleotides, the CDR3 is TGTGCCAGCACCACAGGGACTAGAGCTTTCTTT. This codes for CASTTGTRAFF.

In nucleotides, the CDR3 is TGTGCCAGCAGTTCAGCGGGCAGCACAGATACGCAGTATTTT. Protein: CASSSAGSTDTQYF. The chain employs TRBV28 and TRBJ2-3; D might be TRBD2 (6 bases). V lost 4 bases, J lost 0 bases, and 8 bases lay in between. This CDR3 has 14 residues. Germline CDR1 reads MDHEN; CDR2 reads SYDVKM.

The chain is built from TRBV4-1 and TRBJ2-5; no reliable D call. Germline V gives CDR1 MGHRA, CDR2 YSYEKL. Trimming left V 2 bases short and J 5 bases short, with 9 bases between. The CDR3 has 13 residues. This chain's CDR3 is CASSQTYRETQYF. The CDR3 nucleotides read TGCGCCAGCAGCCAAACCTACCGGGAGACCCAGTACTTC.

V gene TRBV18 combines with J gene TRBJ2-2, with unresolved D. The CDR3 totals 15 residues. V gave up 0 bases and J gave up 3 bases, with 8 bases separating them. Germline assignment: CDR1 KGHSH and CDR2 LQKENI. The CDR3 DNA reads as TGTGCCAGCTCACCACCTTCGGTGGACACCGGGGAGCTGTTTTTT. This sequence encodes CASSPPSVDTGELFF.

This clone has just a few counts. This CDR3 is CASSLGDRGNQPQHF. For the CDR3, the DNA is TGTGCCAGCAGCTTGGGGGACAGGGGCAATCAGCCCCAGCATTTT. V gene TRBV5-8 combines with J gene TRBJ1-5; the match to TRBD1 covers 9 bases. The germline V gene has CDR1 SGHTS and CDR2 YDEGEE. This CDR3 contains 15 residues. V lost 0 bases and J lost 2; bases outside the gene matches: 0.

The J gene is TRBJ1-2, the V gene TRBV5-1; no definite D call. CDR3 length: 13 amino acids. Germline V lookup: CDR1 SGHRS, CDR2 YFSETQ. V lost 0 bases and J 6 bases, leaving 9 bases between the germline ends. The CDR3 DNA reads TGCGCCAGCAGCTTGGACACGGGTAATGGCTACACCTTC. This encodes CASSLDTGNGYTF.

In nucleotides, the CDR3 is TGTGCCAGCAGCCCCGGGGGGTTCTCCTACGAGCAGTACTTC. As protein: CASSPGGFSYEQYF. The V call is TRBV9, the J call TRBJ2-7; TRBD2 agrees at 7 bases. The CDR3 spans 14 residues. Per germline, CDR1 SGDLS and CDR2 YYNGEE. The trim removed 4 bases at V and 0 bases at J, leaving 4 bases unmatched.

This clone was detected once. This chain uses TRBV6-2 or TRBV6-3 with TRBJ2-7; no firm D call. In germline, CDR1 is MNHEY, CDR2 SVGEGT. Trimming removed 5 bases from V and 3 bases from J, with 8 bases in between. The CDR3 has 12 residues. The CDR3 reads CASSPSHYEQYF. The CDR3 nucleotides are TGTGCCAGCAGTCCGTCACACTACGAGCAGTACTTC.

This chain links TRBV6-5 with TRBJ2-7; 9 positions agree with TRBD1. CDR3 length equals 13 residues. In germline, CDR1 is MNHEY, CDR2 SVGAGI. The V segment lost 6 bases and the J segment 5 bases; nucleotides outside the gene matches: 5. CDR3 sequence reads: CASRGTGYHEQYF. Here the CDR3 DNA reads TGTGCCAGCAGGGGGACAGGGTACCACGAGCAGTACTTC.

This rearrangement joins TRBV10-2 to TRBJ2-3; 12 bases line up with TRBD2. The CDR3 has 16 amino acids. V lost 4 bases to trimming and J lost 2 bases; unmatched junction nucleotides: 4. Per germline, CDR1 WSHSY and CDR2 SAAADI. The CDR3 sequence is CASSATSGGFTDTQYF. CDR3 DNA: TGCGCCAGCAGTGCCACTAGCGGGGGGTTCACAGATACGCAGTATTTT.